These 17 T cell receptor beta chains were all obtained from the same sample, sequenced in a study of blood T cell repertoires in COVID-19. Sequencing was performed with immunoSEQ multiplex PCR; in TCRdb, only in-frame clones are kept and a portion is missing. The repertoire holds 170,000 or so clones, with about 88% as singletons. The sequencing sample was made of PBMCs or T cells enriched from blood (not recorded which). All receptors derive from a woman aged 50 to 65 who had recovered from COVID-19.

The chain has TRBV5-1 and TRBJ2-3; TRBD2 matches at 8 bases. In germline, CDR1 is SGHRS, CDR2 YFSETQ. V was clipped by 4 bases and J by 1 base; unmatched bases: 5. This CDR3 is built from 15 residues. The CDR3 spells CASSPGRAGTDTQYF. CDR3 coding DNA: TGCGCCAGCAGCCCCGGGAGGGCGGGCACAGATACGCAGTATTTT.

The chain recombines TRBV7-9 with TRBJ2-5; D remains ambiguous. Per the germline V gene, CDR1 is SEHNR and CDR2 is FQNEAQ (reference sequence). The CDR3 length is 15 residues. V lost 4 bases to trimming and J lost 5 bases, with 17 bases between them. The CDR3 nucleotides read TGTGCCAGCAGCTCGGCGGCTCCTACCGGGGAGACCCAGTACTTC. Its translation: CASSSAAPTGETQYF.

The rearrangement joins TRBV24-1 to TRBJ2-7; D possibly corresponds to TRBD1 (6 bases). Trimming removed 5 bases at V and 4 bases at J, with 11 bases between. The CDR3 is 13 residues long. From germline, CDR1 is KGHDR and CDR2 SFDVKD. CDR3 sequence reads: CATSAPDSYEQYF. CDR3 in DNA: TGTGCCACCAGTGCCCCGGACAGTTACGAGCAGTACTTC.

The chain joins TRBV6-5 to TRBJ1-2; 9 bases agree with TRBD1. V gave up 6 bases and J gave up 5 bases; unmatched junction bases: 7. Germline lookup yields CDR1 MNHEY and CDR2 SVGAGI. This CDR3 has 14 residues. CDR3 coding DNA: TGTGCCAGCAGATACAGGGGGCAGGAGTATGGCTACACCTTC. Its protein is CASRYRGQEYGYTF.

V and J are TRBV30 and TRBJ1-3; 9 bases agree with TRBD1. Germline V gene lookup returns CDR1 GTSNPN and CDR2 SVGIG (reference sequence). The CDR3 sequence is 15 residues long. Trimming took 3 bases from V and 2 from J; bases not matched to a gene: 5. The CDR3 reads CAWRVTGGAGNTIYF. The CDR3 nucleotides read TGTGCCTGGAGAGTCACAGGGGGCGCTGGAAACACCATATATTTT.

This rearrangement joins TRBV2 to TRBJ2-7; tentative D call: TRBD1 (5 bases). The CDR3 is 12 residues long. The V gene lost 7 bases and the J gene lost 7 bases, with 14 bases spanning the gap. Looked up from germline, CDR1 is SNHLY and CDR2 is FYNNEI. The CDR3 reads CASTLDTGEQYF. The DNA for the CDR3 is TGTGCCAGCACTCTGGACACTGGGGAGCAGTACTTC.

The chain employs TRBV16 and TRBJ1-1; TRBD1 is a possible D gene (6 bases). Germline V lookup: CDR1 KGHSY, CDR2 FQNENV. CDR3 length: 13 residues. V lost 4 bases to trimming and J lost 4 bases, with 10 bases between them. CDR3 residues: CASSRRGGTEAFF. The CDR3 nucleotides read TGTGCCAGCAGCCGTAGGGGGGGCACTGAAGCTTTCTTT.

The rearrangement links TRBV28 to TRBJ2-7; D is possibly TRBD1 (6 bases). The ends were cut back, 5 bases at V and 2 bases at J, with 16 bases in the middle. Germline V gene data show CDR1 as MDHEN and CDR2 as SYDVKM. This CDR3 has 15 residues. CDR3 sequence: CASSALRGGAYEQYF. DNA for the CDR3: TGTGCCAGCAGTGCTCTCAGGGGTGGCGCCTACGAGCAGTACTTC.

The V and J genes are TRBV30 and TRBJ2-5; 8 nucleotides agree with TRBD2. The CDR3 is 14 amino acids. The V gene end was trimmed by 1 base and the J gene end by 5 bases; junction bases not matched to a gene: 6. The germline gives CDR1 GTSNPN, CDR2 SVGIG (reference sequence). CDR3 bases: TGTGCCTGGAGTGCCGGGGGGGGCGGGGAGACCCAGTACTTC. It codes for CAWSAGGGGETQYF.

V gene TRBV18 combines with J gene TRBJ1-1; unclear D gene. The CDR3 spans 15 residues. Trimming left V 5 bases short and J 6 bases short, with 19 bases between. Germline assignment: CDR1 KGHSH and CDR2 LQKENI. The CDR3 loop reads CASSELGEGTAEAFF. For the CDR3, the DNA is TGTGCCAGCTCAGAGCTTGGGGAGGGAACGGCTGAAGCTTTCTTT.

This chain joins TRBV7-9 and TRBJ1-2; possible D gene TRBD1, 5 bases. The CDR3 is made up of 14 amino acids. The germline CDR1 and CDR2 sequences are SEHNR and FQNEAQ (reference sequence). The V end lost 5 bases, the J end lost 4 bases, and 14 bases lay between the germline ends. The CDR3 sequence is CASSQDSGFYGYTF. CDR3 bases: TGTGCCAGCAGCCAAGACAGCGGGTTCTATGGCTACACCTTC.

This clone came up a few times. The chain's CDR3 is CASSQASHRQPQHF. The CDR3 nucleotides are TGTGCCAGCAGCCAAGCTTCGCATCGGCAGCCCCAGCATTTT. The rearrangement uses TRBV3-1 (or the pseudogene TRBV3-2) and TRBJ1-5; the D is unclear. V lost 1 base and J 7 bases, leaving 11 bases between the germline ends. Germline values: CDR1 LGHDT, CDR2 YNNKEL (reference sequence). This CDR3 has 14 amino acids.

The chain is built from TRBV19 and TRBJ1-4, with D tentatively TRBD1 (5 bases). Trimming left V 3 bases short and J 4 bases short, with 9 bases between. This CDR3 has 14 amino acids. Germline lookup yields CDR1 LNHDA and CDR2 SQIVND (reference sequence). CDR3 sequence (DNA): TGTGCCAGTAGTATGACAGCCCATAATGAAAAACTGTTTTTT. Translation gives CASSMTAHNEKLFF.

The chain employs TRBV30 and TRBJ1-3; a weak D match, TRBD1 (6 bases). This CDR3 is built from 16 residues. Germline-derived CDR1 and CDR2 are GTSNPN and SVGIG (reference sequence). V was pared by 1 base and J by 0 bases, with 13 bases between. The CDR3 is CAWSDLGANSGNTIYF. The CDR3 region has the DNA TGTGCCTGGAGTGACTTGGGGGCGAACTCTGGAAACACCATATATTTT.

V is TRBV28 and J is TRBJ2-1, with TRBD2 matching 8 bases. CDR1 and CDR2 from the germline V gene are MDHEN and SYDVKM. The CDR3 consists of 15 residues. After removal of 5 bases from V and 7 bases from J, the junction contained 10 bases not matched to a gene. CDR3 nucleotide sequence: TGTGCCAGCAGTAGGGGTGGGACTAGTACGAATGAGCAGTTCTTC. Translating gives CASSRGGTSTNEQFF. The full variable domain, rest sourced from reference TRBV28 and TRBJ2-1, is DVKVTQSSRYLVKRTGEKVFLECVQDMDHENMFWYRQDPGLGLRLIYFSYDVKMKEKGDIPEGYSVSREKKERFSLILESASTNQTSMYLCASSRGGTSTNEQFFGPGTRLTVL.

V is TRBV4-1 and J is TRBJ1-5; no clear D. The CDR3 has 14 residues. CDR1 and CDR2 from the germline V gene are MGHRA and YSYEKL. The V end lost 1 base, the J end lost 10 bases, and 14 bases lay between the germline ends. The DNA of the CDR3 is TGCGCCAGCAGCCAAGGGCGTCTCGGGGTACCCCAGCATTTT. Translating gives CASSQGRLGVPQHF.

The chain uses TRBV27 and TRBJ2-7; D may be TRBD2 (6 bases). Trimming pared 2 bases from V and 3 bases from J, leaving 11 bases between. The length of the CDR3 is 14 residues. Germline V gives CDR1 MNHEY, CDR2 SMNVEV (reference sequence). The CDR3 loop is CASSLDGGVYEQYF. The CDR3 bases are TGTGCCAGCAGTTTAGACGGGGGAGTCTACGAGCAGTACTTC.